Listed here are 3 T cell receptor beta chains from one sample, sequenced in a study of early T cells in non-severe SARS-CoV-2 infection. TCRdb redid the calling of the 5' RACE reads with MiXCR, one entry per CDR3 protein. The sample holds approximately 56,000 distinct CDR3 sequences, over 9.5% seen once. The material sequenced was whole blood. All receptors come from an adult who was a healthcare worker with PCR-confirmed SARS-CoV-2 infection or an uninfected control (not recorded which).

This clonotype has more than one count but fewer than ten. The V call is TRBV29-1, the J call TRBJ2-3; no definite D call. The V and J ends lost 7 bases and 5 bases respectively, with 16 bases between them. Germline V lookup: CDR1 SQVTM, CDR2 ANQGSEA. The CDR3 sequence is 13 residues long. The CDR3 region has the DNA TGCAGCGCCGTGGGGAACCTAGGAGATACGCAGTATTTT. It yields the protein CSAVGNLGDTQYF.

This clonotype was counted many times. This sequence joins TRBV20-1 and TRBJ2-1, with D unresolved. The V and J ends lost 6 bases and 5 bases respectively, with 17 bases between them. Germline CDR1 and CDR2: DFQATT and SNEGSKA (reference sequence). The CDR3 totals 14 residues. In DNA, the CDR3 is TGCAGTGCGCCCAGCCCCGCTGACCACAATGAGCAGTTCTTC. This encodes CSAPSPADHNEQFF.

The chain employs TRBV7-2 and TRBJ2-4, with D uncertain. CDR3 length: 14 residues. Per the germline V gene, CDR1 is SGHTA and CDR2 is FQGNSA. The V and J ends lost 5 bases and 0 bases respectively, with 8 bases between them. The CDR3, as DNA: TGTGCCAGCAGCCCAGCCCTAGCCAAAAACATTCAGTACTTC. Protein sequence: CASSPALAKNIQYF.